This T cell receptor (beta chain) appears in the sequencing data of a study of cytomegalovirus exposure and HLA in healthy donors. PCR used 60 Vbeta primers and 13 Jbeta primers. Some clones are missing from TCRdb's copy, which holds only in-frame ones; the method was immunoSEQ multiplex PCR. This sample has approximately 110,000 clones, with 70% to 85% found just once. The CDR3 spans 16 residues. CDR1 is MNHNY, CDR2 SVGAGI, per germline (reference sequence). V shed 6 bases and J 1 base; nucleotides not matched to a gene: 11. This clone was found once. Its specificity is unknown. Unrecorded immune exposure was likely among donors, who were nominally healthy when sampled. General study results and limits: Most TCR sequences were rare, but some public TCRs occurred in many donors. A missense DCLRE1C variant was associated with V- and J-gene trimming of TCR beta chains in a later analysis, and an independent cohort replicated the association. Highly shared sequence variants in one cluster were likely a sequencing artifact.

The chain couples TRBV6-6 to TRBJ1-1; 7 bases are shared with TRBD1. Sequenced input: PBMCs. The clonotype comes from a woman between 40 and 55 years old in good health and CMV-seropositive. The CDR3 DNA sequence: TGTGCCAGCAGGCCCTCCGGGACAGTAGGGAACACTGAAGCTTTCTTT. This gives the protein CASRPSGTVGNTEAFF.